A single sample is the source of the 2 T cell receptor beta chains below, sequenced in a study of T cell repertoires in cytomegalovirus infection. MiXCR, applied by TCRdb to the reads, yields one record per CDR3 protein. Among hundreds of thousands of distinct CDR3 sequences listed, 20% to 25% were seen once. The sequenced material came from CD8+ T cells from PBMCs. Source of these receptors: a human donor in good health (CMV status not recorded). Some clones in this sample may be carry-over from other donors' samples.

This clonotype was observed a few times. The chain has TRBV7-3 and TRBJ2-1; the match to TRBD2 covers 9 bases. This CDR3 contains 16 residues. The germline gives CDR1 SGHTA, CDR2 FQGTGA. The V gene end was trimmed by 3 bases and the J gene end by 2 bases; junction bases not matched to a gene: 5. The CDR3 region is CASSFIAGAPYNEQFF. CDR3 nucleotide sequence: TGTGCCAGCAGCTTCATAGCGGGGGCACCCTACAATGAGCAGTTCTTC. The entire variable domain, with the rest obtained from reference TRBV7-3 and TRBJ2-1, is as follows: GAGVSQTPSNKVTEKGKYVELRCDPISGHTALYWYRQSLGQGPEFLIYFQGTGAADDSGLPNDRFFAVRPEGSVSTLKIQRTERGDSAVYLCASSFIAGAPYNEQFFGPGTRLTVL.

CDR3 DNA: TGTGCCAGCAGTTACTTACAGGGGGCAACCCAGCCCCAGCATTTT. This sequence encodes CASSYLQGATQPQHF. J is TRBJ1-5 and V is TRBV6-6; TRBD1 agrees at 9 bases. Germline CDR1 and CDR2: MNHNY and SVGAGI (reference sequence). The CDR3 sequence is 15 residues long. V dropped 1 base and J dropped 7; count of bases not matched to a gene: 5.